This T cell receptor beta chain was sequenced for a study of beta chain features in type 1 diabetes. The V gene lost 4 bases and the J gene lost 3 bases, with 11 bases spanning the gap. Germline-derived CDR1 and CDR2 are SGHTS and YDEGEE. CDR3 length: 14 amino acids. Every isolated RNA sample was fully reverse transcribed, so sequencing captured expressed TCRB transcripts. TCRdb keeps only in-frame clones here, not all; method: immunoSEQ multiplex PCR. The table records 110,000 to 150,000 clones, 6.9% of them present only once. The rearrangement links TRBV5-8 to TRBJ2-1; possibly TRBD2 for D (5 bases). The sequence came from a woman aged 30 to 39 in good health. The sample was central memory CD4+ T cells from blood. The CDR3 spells CASSQERVYNEQFF. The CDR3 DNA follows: TGTGCCAGCAGCCAAGAGAGGGTCTACAATGAGCAGTTCTTC.